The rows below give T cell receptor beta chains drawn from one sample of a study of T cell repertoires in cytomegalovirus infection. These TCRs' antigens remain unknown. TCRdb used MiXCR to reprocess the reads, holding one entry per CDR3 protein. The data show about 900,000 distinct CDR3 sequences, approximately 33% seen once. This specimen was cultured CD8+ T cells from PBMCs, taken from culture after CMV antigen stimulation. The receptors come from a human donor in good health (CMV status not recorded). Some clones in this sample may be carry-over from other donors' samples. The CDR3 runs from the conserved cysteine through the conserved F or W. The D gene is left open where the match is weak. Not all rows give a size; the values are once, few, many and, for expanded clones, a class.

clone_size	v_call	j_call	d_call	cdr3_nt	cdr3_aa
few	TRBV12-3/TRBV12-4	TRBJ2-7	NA	TGTGCCAGCAGTTTCCGACAGCTAGTGCAATACGAGCAGTACTTC	CASSFRQLVQYEQYF
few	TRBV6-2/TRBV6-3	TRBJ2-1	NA	TGTGCCACCTCCGGGACGAATGTTTATAATGAGCAGTTCTTC	CATSGTNVYNEQFF
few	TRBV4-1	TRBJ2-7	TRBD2	TGCGCCAGCAGCCAAACCCCCCCGGGGGGGCCCTCCTACGAGCAGTACTTC	CASSQTPPGGPSYEQYF
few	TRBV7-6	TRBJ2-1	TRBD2	TGTGCCAGCAGCTTAGGGCGGGGGTCCGATGAGCAGTTCTTC	CASSLGRGSDEQFF
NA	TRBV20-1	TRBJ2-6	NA	TGCAGTGCTAGGGAACGGTACTCTGGGGCCAACGTCCTGACTTTC	CSARERYSGANVLTF
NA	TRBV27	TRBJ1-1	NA	TGTGCCAGCAGTGTCACGGGACCCTGGGACACTGAAGCTTTCTTT	CASSVTGPWDTEAFF
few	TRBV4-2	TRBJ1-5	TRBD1	TGTGCCAGCAGTGTAGGGACAGGGCGATATAGTAATCAGCCCCAGCATTTT	CASSVGTGRYSNQPQHF
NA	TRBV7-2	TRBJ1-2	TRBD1	TGTGCCAGCAGCTTTATAGGGGGCATGGGCTTCACCTTC	CASSFIGGMGFTF
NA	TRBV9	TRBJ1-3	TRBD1	TGTGCCAGCAGCTCCCACGGGGGCTACGGGAGGACAGGGAAATACACCATATATTTT	CASSSHGGYGRTGKYTIYF
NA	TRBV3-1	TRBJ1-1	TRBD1	TGTGCCAGCAGCCAAGATTTAAGGGGGCGCGGGAGCACTGAAGCTTTCTTT	CASSQDLRGRGSTEAFF
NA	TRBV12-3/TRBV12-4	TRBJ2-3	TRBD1	TGTGCCAGCAGTTTTCCAGCCGGGACAGGGGACCTCGATACGCAGTATTTT	CASSFPAGTGDLDTQYF
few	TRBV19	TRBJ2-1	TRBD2	TGTGCCAGTCGGACTAGCGGGGGTAAAAATGAGCAGTTCTTC	CASRTSGGKNEQFF
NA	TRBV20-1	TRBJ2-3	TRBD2	TGCAGTGCTAGAGATTGGAGCGGGGGTACTAATAAATATACGCAGTATTTT	CSARDWSGGTNKYTQYF
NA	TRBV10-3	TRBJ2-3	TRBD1	TGTGCCATCAGGGACAGGGAGTCCTCTAGCACAGATACGCAGTATTTT	CAIRDRESSSTDTQYF
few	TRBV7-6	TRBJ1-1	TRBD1	TGTGCCAGCAGCTTAGCCAGGGGGAGCCTTGAAGCTTTCTTT	CASSLARGSLEAFF
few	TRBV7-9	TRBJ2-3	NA	TGTGCCAGCCTCCACACCGGATCCCCTAGCACAGATACGCAGTATTTT	CASLHTGSPSTDTQYF
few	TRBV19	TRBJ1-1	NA	TGTGCCAGTAGAGGACTGATGAACACTGAAGCTTTCTTT	CASRGLMNTEAFF
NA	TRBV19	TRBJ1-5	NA	TGTGCCAGTAGTATTCCCTGCGCCGTGAGCAATCAGCCCCAGCATTTT	CASSIPCAVSNQPQHF
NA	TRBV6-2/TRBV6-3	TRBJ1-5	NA	TGTGCCAGCAGTACCGACAGTCTAGGGGTTCAGCCCCAGCATTTT	CASSTDSLGVQPQHF
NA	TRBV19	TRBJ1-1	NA	TGTGCCAGTAGTATAGTACCGCTGAACACTGAAGCTTTCTTT	CASSIVPLNTEAFF
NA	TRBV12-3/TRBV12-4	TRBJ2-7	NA	TGTGCCAGCAGTTACACAGGGCCCTACGAGCAGTACTTC	CASSYTGPYEQYF
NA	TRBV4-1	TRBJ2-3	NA	TGCGCCAGCAGCCATGGGCTCGACCCTACGCAGTATTTT	CASSHGLDPTQYF
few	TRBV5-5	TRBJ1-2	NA	TGTGCCAGCAGCACGTTCGACAGGCATAACTATGGCTACACCTTC	CASSTFDRHNYGYTF
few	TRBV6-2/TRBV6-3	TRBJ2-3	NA	TGTGCCAGCAGCGGGTTGGAAACGCAGTATTTT	CASSGLETQYF
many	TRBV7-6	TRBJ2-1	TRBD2	TGTGCCAGCAGCTTGGCACTAGCGGGGGAGCCGTTCTTC	CASSLALAGEPFF
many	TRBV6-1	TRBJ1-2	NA	TGTGCCAGCAGCAACAACTACTATGGCTACACCTTC	CASSNNYYGYTF
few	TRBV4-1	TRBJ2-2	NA	TGCGCCAGCAGCCAAGGGTCCGGGGGCGACGGCGGGGAGCTGTTTTTT	CASSQGSGGDGGELFF
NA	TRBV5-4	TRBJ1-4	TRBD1	TGTGCCAGCAGCCTTTCCGACAGGGCTAATGAAAAACTGTTTTTT	CASSLSDRANEKLFF
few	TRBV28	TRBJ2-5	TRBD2	TGTGCCAGCAGCCAGCCGCGGGAGCTGGAGACCCAGTACTTC	CASSQPRELETQYF
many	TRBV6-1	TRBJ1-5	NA	TGTGCCAGCAGTGAACGGGTCCGGAATCAGCCCCAGCATTTT	CASSERVRNQPQHF
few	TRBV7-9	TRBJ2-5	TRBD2	TGTGCCAGCAGCGCCACGGGGGGGCCGCCCACCCAGTACTTC	CASSATGGPPTQYF
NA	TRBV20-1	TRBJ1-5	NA	TGCAGTGCTTTCCGGGTTTTTGGGGGACCGAATCAGCCCCAGCATTTT	CSAFRVFGGPNQPQHF
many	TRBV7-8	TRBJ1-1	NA	TGTGCCAGCAGCTTGCGGGGTGGCGGCATGAACACTGAAGCTTTCTTT	CASSLRGGGMNTEAFF
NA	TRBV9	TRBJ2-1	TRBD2	TGTGCCAGCAGCTCGATTGGACTAGCGGGGGGTAAGAGCTCCTACAATGAGCAGTTCTTC	CASSSIGLAGGKSSYNEQFF
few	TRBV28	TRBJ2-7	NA	TGTGCCAGCAGCTCAGGGGATTCGAGCTCCTACGAGCAGTACTTC	CASSSGDSSSYEQYF
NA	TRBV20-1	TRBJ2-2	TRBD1	TGCAGTGCTAGAGATGAGCCCGGGACAGGAGACTACGCGAACACCGGGGAGCTGTTTTTT	CSARDEPGTGDYANTGELFF
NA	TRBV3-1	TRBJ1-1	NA	TGTGCCAGCAGCCTCCCGAGGACGGGGTCCACTGGCACTGAAGCTTTCTTT	CASSLPRTGSTGTEAFF
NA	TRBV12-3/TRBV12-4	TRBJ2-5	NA	TGTGCCAGCAGAATCCTCGGGGAGGAAGAGACCCAGTACTTC	CASRILGEEETQYF
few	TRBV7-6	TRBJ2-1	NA	TGTGCCAGCAGCTTAGACCCACAGCAGGCATGGATTGTTAATGAGCAGTTCTTC	CASSLDPQQAWIVNEQFF
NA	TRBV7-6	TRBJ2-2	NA	TGTGCCAGCAGCTTAGGGAGCGGCCCCGGGGAGCTGTTTTTT	CASSLGSGPGELFF
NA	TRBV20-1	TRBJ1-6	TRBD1	TGCAGTGCTAGTGAGACAGGGTATTCACCCCTCCACTTT	CSASETGYSPLHF
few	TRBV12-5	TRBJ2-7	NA	TGTGCTAGTGGTACCGGACTCCTCTACGAGCAGTACTTC	CASGTGLLYEQYF
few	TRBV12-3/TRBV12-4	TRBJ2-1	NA	TGTGCCAGTTCCGGATCTTTGTACAATGAGCAGTTCTTC	CASSGSLYNEQFF
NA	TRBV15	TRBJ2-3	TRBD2	TGTGCCACCAGCATAGCGGGGAGGGTAACAGATACGCAGTATTTT	CATSIAGRVTDTQYF
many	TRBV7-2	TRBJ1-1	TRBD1	TGTGCCAGCAGCTTCAGGGGGTCGAACACTGAAGCTTTCTTT	CASSFRGSNTEAFF
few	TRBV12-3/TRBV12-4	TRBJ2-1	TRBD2	TGTGCCAGCAGTTCCGGGACTAGCGGGGGGCCCTACAATGAGCAGTTCTTC	CASSSGTSGGPYNEQFF